This is a list of T cell receptor beta chains from one sample in a study of CD8+CD57+ T cells in acquired aplastic anemia. Each CDR3 protein is one row after TCRdb ran MiXCR on the reads. The sample shows hundreds of thousands of distinct CDR3 sequences, 45% to 50% of them seen only once. Sequenced: sorted CD4+, CD8+, or CD8+CD57+ T cells (not recorded which) from PBMCs. The receptors stem from a human donor with aplastic anemia. Both conserved end residues are part of each CDR3. The D gene is left open where the match is weak. Not all rows give a size; the values are once, few, many and, for expanded clones, a class.

TRBJ2-7 | TRBV28 | NA | few | TGTGCCAGCACGTCTGTTGAAGCCTACGAGCAGTACTTC | CASTSVEAYEQYF
TRBJ1-1 | TRBV28 | NA | few | TGTGCCAGCAGTTTAGGGGGACGGCTTGTTCCTGAAGCTTTCTTT | CASSLGGRLVPEAFF
TRBJ2-1 | TRBV2 | TRBD2 | many | TGTGCCAGCAACTCAATAGCGGGGGGTTACAATGAGCAGTTCTTC | CASNSIAGGYNEQFF
TRBJ1-2 | TRBV27 | NA | NA | TGTGCCAGCAGTCCCAGGGGTTATGGCTACACCTTC | CASSPRGYGYTF
TRBJ1-1 | TRBV30 | NA | many | TGTGCCGGCGAGACCGGGAGAACTGAAGCTTTCTTT | CAGETGRTEAFF
TRBJ2-7 | TRBV7-9 | NA | few | TGTGCCAGCAGCTTAGGTCAGGGTCAGATCGACGAGCAGTACTTC | CASSLGQGQIDEQYF
TRBJ2-7 | TRBV7-9 | NA | many | TGTGCCAGCAGCTTAGCTAGCAACCCAGGCGACAGACGCTACGAGCAGTACTTC | CASSLASNPGDRRYEQYF
TRBJ2-6 | TRBV15 | NA | NA | TGTGCCACCAGCAGAGATCTTAGGGACAGGGCCAACGTCCTGACTTTC | CATSRDLRDRANVLTF
TRBJ1-3 | TRBV7-8 | TRBD1 | NA | TGTGCCAGCAGCTTACAGGGGGTTGGAAACACCATATATTTT | CASSLQGVGNTIYF
TRBJ2-7 | TRBV7-9 | NA | many | TGTGCCAGCAGCCTCTCCGGGAGCTCCTACGAGCAGTACTTC | CASSLSGSSYEQYF
TRBJ2-3 | TRBV5-1 | NA | NA | TGCGCCAGCAGTCCCCAGGGACTCACAGATACGCAGTATTTT | CASSPQGLTDTQYF
TRBJ2-7 | TRBV4-2 | NA | NA | TGTGCCAGCAGCCCTCCGAGGGGGGCCGAGCAGTACTTC | CASSPPRGAEQYF
TRBJ2-3 | TRBV7-9 | TRBD2 | NA | TGCGCCAGCAGCCCAGATAACGGGGGGGATACGCAGTATTTT | CASSPDNGGDTQYF
TRBJ1-2 | TRBV7-6 | NA | many | TGTGCCAGCAGCTTAGGCAGTTCACCTTCTGGCTACACCTTC | CASSLGSSPSGYTF
TRBJ2-3 | TRBV7-8 | TRBD2 | many | TGTGCCAGCGGCCCGAGCGGGAACCTCCTCGATACGCAGTATTTT | CASGPSGNLLDTQYF
TRBJ2-7 | TRBV7-9 | NA | many | TGTGCCAGCAGCTTCGGTGACGAGCAGTACTTC | CASSFGDEQYF
TRBJ2-7 | TRBV20-1 | NA | many | TGCAGTGCTAGTCACAGGGACCCCTACGAGCAGTACTTC | CSASHRDPYEQYF
TRBJ1-1 | TRBV6-1 | NA | few | TGTGCCAGCTGCTCCGGGACGGAGGACTATTTGAACACTGAAGCTTTCTTT | CASCSGTEDYLNTEAFF
TRBJ2-1 | TRBV9 | NA | NA | TGTGCCAGCAGCGTAGCACAGGGCACCTACAATGAGCAGTTCTTC | CASSVAQGTYNEQFF
TRBJ1-2 | TRBV7-9 | NA | many | TGTGCCAGCAGCCGAAGCGAATCATTACGGGGCTACACCTTC | CASSRSESLRGYTF
TRBJ1-2 | TRBV20-1 | NA | NA | TGCAGTGCGTACACGGGGAATGGCTACACCTTC | CSAYTGNGYTF
TRBJ2-7 | TRBV2 | TRBD2 | NA | TGTGCCAGCAGTGAATGGGGGACTAGCGGGTACGAGCAGTACTTC | CASSEWGTSGYEQYF
TRBJ1-1 | TRBV19 | TRBD1 | NA | TGTGCCAGTGGAGGGACAGTCCTTGAAGCTTTCTTT | CASGGTVLEAFF
TRBJ2-7 | TRBV19 | TRBD1 | NA | TGTGCCAGCAAATCGGACAGGGGGCACTACGAGCAGTACTTC | CASKSDRGHYEQYF
TRBJ2-1 | TRBV19 | TRBD2 | medium-sized | TGTGCCAGTAGTACGGGACTAGCGGATTACAATGAGCAGTTCTTC | CASSTGLADYNEQFF
TRBJ1-4 | TRBV9 | NA | NA | TGTGCCAGCAGCGTATCCATTAATGAAAAACTGTTTTTT | CASSVSINEKLFF
TRBJ1-1 | TRBV12-3/TRBV12-4 | TRBD1 | NA | TGTGCCAGCAGACTTCACTCAGGGGGCTCGACTGAAGCTTTCTTT | CASRLHSGGSTEAFF
TRBJ2-7 | TRBV19 | NA | NA | TGTGCCTCCCGGGACGGGACGGCCTCCTACGAGCAGTACTTC | CASRDGTASYEQYF
TRBJ1-1 | TRBV28 | NA | many | TGTGCCAGCAACCCACGCAGGGATGGGACTGAAGCTTTCTTT | CASNPRRDGTEAFF
TRBJ1-2 | TRBV19 | NA | many | TGTGCCAGTAGTTATCCGGAATCTAACTATGGCTACACCTTC | CASSYPESNYGYTF
TRBJ1-1 | TRBV12-5 | TRBD1 | many | TGTGCTAGTGGGACAGGGCCGAACACTGAAGCTTTCTTT | CASGTGPNTEAFF
TRBJ2-7 | TRBV19 | NA | NA | TGTGCCAGTTCCGGACCTAGCGCCAGCTCCTACGAGCAGTACTTC | CASSGPSASSYEQYF
TRBJ2-7 | TRBV7-9 | NA | many | TGTGCCAGCAGCTTAGCGGGGGGGGGGCACTACGAGCAGTACTTC | CASSLAGGGHYEQYF
TRBJ1-1 | TRBV29-1 | TRBD1 | once | TGCAGCATTGGACAGGGGGAGGGCACTGAAGCTTTCTTT | CSIGQGEGTEAFF
TRBJ1-5 | TRBV20-1 | TRBD1 | many | TGCAGTGCTCTGACCTACACAGACAGGGGGGAAGATCAGCCCCAGCATTTT | CSALTYTDRGEDQPQHF
TRBJ2-7 | TRBV27 | TRBD1 | few | TGTGCCAGCAGTTTAGGACAGGATACCTACGAGCAGTACTTC | CASSLGQDTYEQYF
TRBJ2-2 | TRBV6-4 | TRBD1 | NA | TGTGCCAGCAGTCGGACAGGAGCCGGGGAGCTGTTTTTT | CASSRTGAGELFF